The 23 T cell receptor beta chains in this list originate from one sample, sequenced in a study of CD4 T cells in relation to SARS-CoV-2 and coronaviruses. These receptors' antigens are unknown. Before the COVID-19 pandemic, during about 2011-2019, CD4+ T cells were taken from unexposed donors. After about 11 days of culture, CD4+ T cells were isolated. The table came from immunoSEQ multiplex PCR; TCRdb's copy has only in-frame clones and leaves some out. In the table there are 15,000 to 20,000 clones, about 70% of which are singletons. Sequenced input: CD4+ T cells from PBMCs, cultured in vitro. The receptors derive from a human donor in good health.

The genes are TRBV2 and TRBJ2-1, with TRBD2 identical over 12 bases. The ends lost 6 bases at V and 7 bases at J; junction bases unmatched: 22. Germline V gene sequence: CDR1 SNHLY, CDR2 FYNNEI. The CDR3 runs to 20 residues. The CDR3 protein is CASRKIFSATSGRRENEQFF. DNA for the CDR3: TGTGCCAGCAGAAAAATTTTCAGCGCGACTAGCGGGAGACGGGAAAATGAGCAGTTCTTC.

The V and J genes are TRBV5-6 and TRBJ1-3, with D possibly being TRBD1 (6 bases). CDR3 length: 15 residues. V dropped 3 bases and J dropped 1 base, with 11 bases sitting between them. Germline V lookup: CDR1 SGHDT, CDR2 YYEEEE. The CDR3 region is CASSSKQGSGNTIYF. CDR3 sequence (DNA): TGTGCCAGCAGCTCAAAACAGGGTTCTGGAAACACCATATATTTT.

V usage is TRBV18 and J usage is TRBJ2-7, with 7 bases lining up with TRBD2. The V gene end was trimmed by 0 bases and the J gene end by 7 bases; junction bases not matched to a gene: 12. Germline assignment: CDR1 KGHSH and CDR2 LQKENI. The CDR3 is made up of 16 amino acids. Here the CDR3 DNA reads TGTGCCAGCTCACCACCGGGACTATTCATTGTGGGTGAGCAGTACTTC. This translates into CASSPPGLFIVGEQYF.

The chain joins TRBV10-3 to TRBJ2-6, with D perhaps matching TRBD1 (6 bases). V shed 5 bases and J shed 0 bases, with 20 bases lying between them. Germline CDR1 and CDR2: ENHRY and SYGVKD. This CDR3 has 19 amino acids. CDR3 coding DNA: TGTGCCATCAGTAAGATTTACAGGGATGGATTCTCTGGGGCCAACGTCCTGACTTTC. Protein sequence: CAISKIYRDGFSGANVLTF.

The gene calls are TRBV7-9 and TRBJ1-5; 8 nucleotides agree with TRBD1. This CDR3 comprises 17 residues. Germline values: CDR1 SEHNR, CDR2 FQNEAQ (reference sequence). The J segment lost 3 bases and the V segment lost 0 bases, leaving 7 bases of the junction unmatched. CDR3: CASSLAFGQGINQPQHF. DNA of the CDR3: TGTGCCAGCAGCTTAGCGTTTGGACAGGGAATCAATCAGCCCCAGCATTTT.

V and J are TRBV2 and TRBJ2-7; D is perhaps TRBD1 (5 bases). Between the trimmed V and J ends, which lost 6 bases and 3 bases, there was a span of 9 bases. Germline V lookup: CDR1 SNHLY, CDR2 FYNNEI. CDR3 length: 12 residues. The CDR3 DNA sequence: TGTGCCAGCAGGGACATTAACTACGAGCAGTACTTC. This gives the protein CASRDINYEQYF.

This rearrangement joins TRBV6-1 to TRBJ1-1; TRBD1 aligns across 7 bases. V lost 2 bases, J lost 5 bases, and 5 bases stayed unmatched. Germline CDR1 and CDR2: MNHNS and SASEGT. The CDR3 spans 14 residues. CDR3 nucleotide sequence: TGTGCCAGCAGTGAAAACAGGGGTCGTACTGAAGCTTTCTTT. Protein: CASSENRGRTEAFF.

The V gene is TRBV5-4, the J gene TRBJ1-1, with D unresolved. In germline, CDR1 is SGHNT, CDR2 YYREEE (reference sequence). The CDR3 contains 13 residues. Trimming removed 1 base from V and 6 bases from J, with 10 bases in between. CDR3 bases: TGTGCCAGCAGCTTGAATCGGGATCCTGAAGCTTTCTTT. It specifies CASSLNRDPEAFF.

The chain is built from TRBV5-1 and TRBJ1-2; D possibly corresponds to TRBD1 (5 bases). Trimming removed 0 bases from V and 1 base from J, with 10 bases in between. The CDR3 spans 15 residues. Germline V gives CDR1 SGHRS, CDR2 YFSETQ. The CDR3 loop is CASSLVGGDNYGYTF. The CDR3, as DNA: TGCGCCAGCAGCTTGGTCGGGGGAGATAACTATGGCTACACCTTC.

The chain has TRBV6-5 and TRBJ1-3, with a possible D match to TRBD1 (5 bases). Germline CDR1 is MNHEY and CDR2 is SVGAGI. The CDR3 contains 14 residues. Trimming stripped 4 bases from V and 4 bases from J, with 11 bases between. The chain's CDR3 is CASSFDRVGNTIYF. For the CDR3, the DNA is TGTGCCAGCAGTTTTGACAGAGTAGGAAACACCATATATTTT.

There are a few counts of this clone. The rearrangement joins TRBV7-9 to TRBJ2-3; D perhaps matches TRBD2 (5 bases). V was shortened by 3 bases and J by 2 bases, with 9 bases between the two germline ends. Germline CDR1 reads SEHNR; CDR2 reads FQNEAQ (reference sequence). The CDR3 contains 14 residues. In nucleotides, the CDR3 is TGTGCCAGCAGCTTGATGGGAGACACAGATACGCAGTATTTT. It is translated as CASSLMGDTDTQYF.

This clone was seen a handful of times. CDR3 sequence reads: CASSQDLAGLREQFF. The CDR3 nucleotides read TGCGCCAGCAGCCAAGATCTAGCGGGATTGAGGGAGCAGTTCTTC. The gene calls are TRBV4-1 and TRBJ2-1; 9 nucleotides match TRBD2. Germline V gene data show CDR1 as MGHRA and CDR2 as YSYEKL. CDR3 length equals 15 residues. Germline trimming cut 0 bases from V and 10 bases from J; bases unmatched to any gene: 7.

The genes are TRBV5-1 and TRBJ2-7, with 9 bases aligning to TRBD2. The CDR3 loop spans 14 amino acids. CDR1 and CDR2 (germline): SGHRS, YFSETQ. J gave up 5 bases and V 2 bases, and 5 bases lay outside the gene matches. The CDR3 sequence is CASSLIAGADEQYF. CDR3 DNA: TGCGCCAGCAGCTTAATAGCGGGAGCGGACGAGCAGTACTTC.

The rearrangement links TRBV29-1 to TRBJ1-1; D unresolved. Germline V CDR1 and CDR2: SQVTM, ANQGSEA. Trimming left V 0 bases short and J 11 bases short, with 13 bases between. This CDR3 has 12 residues. The CDR3 reads CSVEETAAEAFF. The CDR3 bases are TGCAGCGTTGAAGAAACCGCTGCCGAGGCTTTCTTT.

The chain joins TRBV14 to TRBJ2-2; D is uncertain. In germline, CDR1 is SGHDN, CDR2 FVKESK. The germline V and J ends were trimmed by 6 bases and 0 bases, with 11 bases remaining between them. This CDR3 spans 15 amino acids. The CDR3 sequence: CASSPWVTNTGELFF. The CDR3 nucleotides read TGTGCCAGCAGTCCGTGGGTCACGAACACCGGGGAGCTGTTTTTT.

The genes are TRBV18 and TRBJ1-2; no firm D call. Looked up from germline, CDR1 is KGHSH and CDR2 is LQKENI. Trimming shortened V by 0 bases and J by 1 base, and 6 bases separated the two germline ends. The CDR3 is made up of 14 amino acids. This CDR3 reads CASSPPSDNYGYTF. The DNA of the CDR3 is TGTGCCAGCTCACCACCCAGCGATAACTATGGCTACACCTTC.

For the CDR3, the DNA is TGTGCCAGCAGTGAACTGCCCAATTATGGCTACACCTTC. Translating it yields CASSELPNYGYTF. The chain has TRBV6-1 and TRBJ1-2; D uncertain. This CDR3 is built from 13 residues. Trimming removed 2 bases from V and 5 bases from J, with 9 bases in between. From germline, CDR1 is MNHNS and CDR2 SASEGT.

In this sample, this clone turned up a few times. This chain joins TRBV28 and TRBJ1-5, with D hard to call. Germline loops: CDR1 MDHEN, CDR2 SYDVKM. The V end was cut by 6 bases, the J end by 1 base, with 16 bases between. This CDR3 has 16 residues. CDR3 sequence reads: CASSSRPGKSNQPQHF. The CDR3 region has the DNA TGTGCCAGCAGCTCCCGGCCTGGAAAGAGCAATCAGCCCCAGCATTTT.

The chain has TRBV6-1 and TRBJ1-2; TRBD1 might be the D (5 bases). The CDR3 extends over 16 amino acids. V was pared by 0 bases and J by 8 bases, with 19 bases between. The germline V gene encodes CDR1 MNHNS and CDR2 SASEGT. The DNA for the CDR3 is TGTGCCAGCAGTGAAGCGTGGAAAGAGGGGTCGGGCGGCTACACCTTC. Translated: CASSEAWKEGSGGYTF.

The chain is built from TRBV5-1 and TRBJ1-2; D is unclear. The CDR3 length is 15 residues. From germline, CDR1 is SGHRS and CDR2 YFSETQ. Trimming took off 0 bases at V and 6 bases at J, with 15 bases between the two ends. As DNA, the CDR3 is TGCGCCAGCAGCTTGGGGGCCCGACCGAAAGATGGCTACACCTTC. As protein: CASSLGARPKDGYTF.

This clone appeared a single time. The chain joins TRBV7-9 to TRBJ2-3, with D tentatively TRBD2 (6 bases). The ends were cut back, 6 bases at V and 5 bases at J, with 9 bases in the middle. Per the germline V gene, CDR1 is SEHNR and CDR2 is FQNEAQ (reference sequence). The CDR3 length is 12 residues. The chain's CDR3 is CASSGGLDTQYF. The CDR3 DNA follows: TGTGCCAGCAGTGGGGGGTTAGATACGCAGTATTTT.

The chain recombines TRBV5-5 with TRBJ1-4; the D gene is possibly TRBD1 (5 bases). The CDR3 sequence is 16 residues long. The V end was cut by 2 bases, the J end by 5 bases, with 16 bases between. Germline V gives CDR1 SGHKS, CDR2 YYEKEE (reference sequence). CDR3 loop: CASSFVGGTVNEKLFF. The CDR3 DNA is TGTGCCAGCAGCTTTGTCGGTGGGACGGTGAATGAAAAACTGTTTTTT. Full variable domain (remainder filled in from reference TRBV5-5 and TRBJ1-4): DAGVTQSPTHLIKTRGQQVTLRCSPISGHKSVSWYQQVLGQGPQFIFQYYEKEERGRGNFPDRFSARQFPNYSSELNVNALLLGDSALYLCASSFVGGTVNEKLFFGSGTQLSVL.

The gene calls are TRBV27 and TRBJ1-5; D remains ambiguous. The germline V and J ends were trimmed by 2 bases and 4 bases, with 6 bases remaining between them. The CDR3 sequence is 13 residues long. CDR1 is MNHEY, CDR2 SMNVEV, per germline (reference sequence). The CDR3 nucleotides are TGTGCCAGCAGTTTACTGAAAAATCAGCCCCAGCATTTT. It yields the protein CASSLLKNQPQHF.